The 10 T cell receptor beta chains given below trace back to one sample, sequenced in a study of tumor-infiltrating lymphocytes in primary liver carcinoma (dated by TCRdb to 2016 to 2017). The reads were generated on an Illumina HiSeq 2500. Starting from 450 to 500 ng total RNA, TCRbeta-specific cDNA was produced by reverse transcription with a constant-region primer and ProtoScript II reverse transcriptase. TCRbeta libraries were built with three nested multiplex PCR rounds, a slightly modified ARM-PCR procedure. The first two PCR rounds used multiplex TRBV1-TRBV30 forward primers with a Cbeta reverse primer, each for approximately 11 cycles. The public reads were run again by TCRdb, first through fastp at Q25 and then through MiXCR, and only productive beta chains were kept. Rows with a matching CDR3 protein are joined into one entry that keeps the most common DNA and genes. For this sample the table gives 250,000 to 400,000 distinct CDR3 sequences, of which 65% were detected only once. About 8.4% of the sample belongs to the ten largest clones.

Blood RNA was extracted from unsorted whole blood using TRIzol reagent, and germline DNA was obtained with the DNeasy Blood & Tissue kit. Sequenced material: peripheral blood. These TCRs come from a man between 40 and 49 years old with primary liver carcinoma and hepatitis B virus infection.

This clonotype was seen more than once but under ten times. This rearrangement joins TRBV2 to TRBJ2-1, with D unresolved. Germline V gene lookup returns CDR1 SNHLY and CDR2 FYNNEI. The CDR3 has 11 amino acids. Between the trimmed V and J ends, which lost 7 bases and 10 bases, there was a span of 11 bases. The CDR3 DNA sequence: TGTGCCAGCAATTCGGCTCGGGAGCAGTTCTTC. Encoded protein: CASNSAREQFF. Using reference TRBV2 and TRBJ2-1 for the parts outside the CDR3, the full variable domain is EPEVTQTPSHQVTQMGQEVILRCVPISNHLYFYWYRQILGQKVEFLVSFYNNEISEKSEIFDDQFSVERPDGSNFTLKIRSTKLEDSAMYFCASNSAREQFFGPGTRLTVL.

This clonotype came up many times. This chain connects TRBV29-1 to TRBJ2-7; D perhaps matches TRBD2 (7 bases). The CDR3 is made up of 13 amino acids. Deletions cut 5 bases from V and 2 bases from J, with 13 bases between. Germline V gene sequence: CDR1 SQVTM, CDR2 ANQGSEA. The CDR3 protein is CSVWEGQPYEQYF. DNA for the CDR3: TGCAGCGTTTGGGAGGGACAACCCTACGAGCAGTACTTC.

The V and J genes are TRBV12-3 or TRBV12-4 and TRBJ1-1; 7 bases map to TRBD1. V lost 2 bases, J lost 13 bases, and 16 bases stayed unmatched. The CDR3 covers 15 residues. The DNA for the CDR3 is TGTGCCAGCAGTTTAATGCTCCCAGGGGGAAATCAAGATTTCTTT. It yields the protein CASSLMLPGGNQDFF.

The gene calls are TRBV5-1 and TRBJ2-6; D is perhaps TRBD1 (5 bases). Germline CDR1 reads SGHRS; CDR2 reads YFSETQ. The CDR3 is 16 residues long. The ends were cut back, 0 bases at V and 0 bases at J, with 7 bases in the middle. This CDR3 is CASSLAGPSGANVLTF. In nucleotides, the CDR3 is TGCGCCAGCAGCTTGGCAGGGCCCTCTGGGGCCAACGTCCTGACTTTC.

This clonotype was observed a handful of times. The rearrangement joins TRBV6-1 to TRBJ2-7; possibly TRBD2 for D (6 bases). This CDR3 region has 14 residues. The V gene's germline CDR1 is MNHNS and CDR2 SASEGT. V lost 6 bases and J lost 2, with 14 bases in between. In nucleotides, the CDR3 is TGTGCCAGCAGCCCGATAGGGGAGGCCTACGAGCAGTACTTC. It translates to CASSPIGEAYEQYF.

The V gene is TRBV28, the J gene TRBJ2-7, with D possibly matching TRBD1 (6 bases). The germline V gene has CDR1 MDHEN and CDR2 SYDVKM. CDR3 length: 14 residues. The V end lost 5 bases, the J end lost 3 bases, and 14 bases lay between the germline ends. Here the CDR3 DNA reads TGTGCCAGCAGTCTCAGGACAGACCACTACGAGCAGTACTTC. This sequence encodes CASSLRTDHYEQYF.

This clonotype was found a few times. This chain links TRBV7-9 with TRBJ2-4, with no clear D. This CDR3 comprises 14 residues. Per germline, CDR1 SEHNR and CDR2 FQNEAQ (reference sequence). Trimming removed 3 bases at V and 4 bases at J, with 10 bases between. The CDR3 reads CASSFAPGKNIQYF. DNA of the CDR3: TGTGCCAGCAGCTTTGCGCCCGGGAAAAACATTCAGTACTTC.

V and J are TRBV4-1 and TRBJ2-1; D unclear. Germline lookup yields CDR1 MGHRA and CDR2 YSYEKL. The CDR3 has 14 residues. V was pared by 4 bases and J by 10 bases, with 17 bases between. CDR3 bases: TGCGCCAGCAGCCTAGGGTCCAACTTTAGGGAGCAGTTCTTC. The encoded protein is CASSLGSNFREQFF.

Remarks on this clonotype: One end of the junction does not line up with germline, which may come from a read error. The rearrangement uses TRBV4-3 and TRBJ2-2; TRBD2 is a possible D gene (6 bases). The CDR3 sequence is 16 residues long. CDR1 LGHNA and CDR2 YSLEER come from the germline V gene. The CDR3 is CANSQEGVADTGELFF. The CDR3 bases are TGCGCCAACAGCCAAGAAGGGGTAGCGGACACCGGGGAGCTGTTTTTT.

A remark on this clonotype: An end of the junction does not agree with germline; a read error may underlie this. The chain carries TRBV5-4 and TRBJ2-3, with D unclear. Germline V gene data show CDR1 as SGHNT and CDR2 as YYREEE (reference sequence). The CDR3 runs 15 residues. The CDR3: CASSLPPREADTQYF. CDR3 DNA: TGTGCCAGCAGCTTGCCGCCGAGAGAGGCAGATACGCAGTATTTC.